A selection of T cell receptor beta chains follows, all from one sample in a study of cytomegalovirus exposure and HLA in healthy donors. Clones were sequenced by immunoSEQ multiplex PCR, and TCRdb holds only the in-frame ones, with some missing. The sample includes about 200,000 clones, 70% to 80% of them seen just once. The sequenced sample consisted of PBMCs. The receptor set was obtained from a male donor in good health and CMV-seropositive. Both conserved end residues are part of each CDR3. The D gene is left open where the match is weak. For some rows the clone size is stated as once, few or many, or as a class when expanded; others skip it.

j_call d_call clone_size v_call cdr3_length cdr3_nt cdr3_aa
TRBJ1-1 - - TRBV2 11 TGTGCCAGCGGTCGGCGGACTGAAGCTTTCTTT CASGRRTEAFF
TRBJ2-1 - - TRBV27 16 TGTGCCAGCAGTCTGCGGGGAGGGGGGGTACTCAATGAGCAGTTCTTC CASSLRGGGVLNEQFF
TRBJ2-7 TRBD1 - TRBV6-1 16 TGTGCCAGCAGTGATCGAGGACAGGGAAAAATATACGAGCAGTACTTC CASSDRGQGKIYEQYF
TRBJ2-1 - - TRBV18 14 TGTGCCAGCTCACCACCCCCAGGAAACAATGAGCAGTTCTTC CASSPPPGNNEQFF
TRBJ2-6 TRBD2 - TRBV28 18 TGTGCCAGCAGTATCGGGGGACTAGCGGGAGCTGGGGCCAACGTCCTGACTTTC CASSIGGLAGAGANVLTF
TRBJ2-7 TRBD1 - TRBV4-2 14 TGTGCCAGCAGCCAAGTGACAGGGGCCCACGAGCAGTACTTC CASSQVTGAHEQYF
TRBJ2-1 TRBD1 few TRBV5-4 15 TGTGCCAGCAGCGCCGGACAGGGGGCGCAGTATGAGCAGTTCTTC CASSAGQGAQYEQFF
TRBJ2-7 TRBD2 - TRBV5-4 14 TGTGCCAGCAGCTCCGGGGGGGGGCACTACGAGCAGTACTTC CASSSGGGHYEQYF
TRBJ2-7 TRBD2 - TRBV7-2 14 TGTGCCAGCAGCCTTAGCGGGCCGAACCACGAGCAGTACTTC CASSLSGPNHEQYF
TRBJ1-2 - once TRBV5-8 14 TGTGCCAGCACCACTGGTCGGGGTAACTATGGCTACACCTTC CASTTGRGNYGYTF